Below are 17 T cell receptor beta chains sequenced from a single sample in a study of T-cell reconstitution after alpha-beta-depleted transplantation in children. As it was prepared, the TCRbeta library received unique molecular identifiers. TCRdb passed the PCR reads through MiXCR, listing each CDR3 protein once. The repertoire holds 700,000 to 950,000 distinct CDR3 sequences, roughly 15% seen once, with about 4.6% in the top ten. Sequencing used PBMCs, mostly from graft donor cells, obtained 360 days after TCRalphabeta/CD19-depleted stem cell transplant. These receptors were obtained from a male patient between 10 and 17 years old who had a stem cell transplant for acute lymphoblastic leukemia, so the T cells may come from the graft donor.

This clonotype appeared a few times. The rearrangement links TRBV3-1 to TRBJ1-1, with 7 bases aligning to TRBD1. Germline CDR1 reads LGHDT; CDR2 reads YNNKEL (reference sequence). The CDR3 has 16 amino acids. V was clipped by 1 base and J by 6 bases; unmatched bases: 11. The CDR3 is CASSQGVPTGDAEAFF. In DNA, the CDR3 is TGTGCCAGCAGCCAAGGGGTCCCCACAGGGGACGCTGAAGCTTTCTTT.

This clonotype has a handful of counts. The rearrangement uses TRBV2 and TRBJ2-7, with 14 bases fitting TRBD2. There are 16 residues in the CDR3. V dropped 3 bases and J dropped 7; count of bases not matched to a gene: 8. Germline lookup yields CDR1 SNHLY and CDR2 FYNNEI. CDR3 coding DNA: TGTGCCAGCAGTGATGGGGGACTAGCGGGAGTTAGGGAGCAGTACTTC. Protein: CASSDGGLAGVREQYF.

The J gene is TRBJ2-1, the V gene TRBV7-2; 13 nucleotides line up with TRBD2. The junction had 3 bases not matched to a gene; V was cut back by 5 bases and J by 5 bases. The CDR3 has 15 amino acids. Germline CDR1 reads SGHTA; CDR2 reads FQGNSA. The CDR3 DNA follows: TGTGCCAGCAGCGTACTAGCGGGAGGGGACAATGAGCAGTTCTTC. Amino acids: CASSVLAGGDNEQFF.

This clonotype was recorded at least ten times. The chain combines TRBV12-3 or TRBV12-4 with TRBJ2-1, with 9 bases lining up with TRBD2. V shed 3 bases and J 9 bases; nucleotides not matched to a gene: 12. The CDR3 spans 16 residues. The CDR3: CASSFSLAGFGGEQFF. In nucleotides, the CDR3 is TGTGCCAGCAGTTTCAGTCTAGCGGGATTTGGGGGTGAGCAGTTCTTC.

There are a few counts of this clonotype. The chain combines TRBV19 with TRBJ2-1; TRBD2 aligns across 11 bases. Germline V gives CDR1 LNHDA, CDR2 SQIVND (reference sequence). The CDR3 spans 18 residues. The V segment lost 1 base and the J segment 4 bases; nucleotides outside the gene matches: 9. The CDR3 region has the DNA TGTGCCAGTAGTATAGTCCCACGACTAGCGGGGTCTTACAATGAGCAGTTCTTC. It specifies CASSIVPRLAGSYNEQFF.

The chain has TRBV13 and TRBJ2-5, with 7 bases lining up with TRBD1. Trimming removed 5 bases from V and 2 bases from J; junction bases left unmatched: 8. The CDR3 sequence is 15 residues long. Germline lookup yields CDR1 PRHDT and CDR2 FYEKMQ (reference sequence). CDR3 nucleotides: TGTGCCAGCAGCAACCGGGACAGACTACAAGAGACCCAGTACTTC. This sequence encodes CASSNRDRLQETQYF.

This clonotype came up many times. The rearrangement links TRBV18 to TRBJ2-1; 9 nucleotides align to TRBD1. CDR3 size: 14 residues. The V and J ends lost 0 bases and 10 bases, in that order; junction bases with no gene match: 4. Germline V gene data show CDR1 as KGHSH and CDR2 as LQKENI. The CDR3 bases are TGTGCCAGCTCACCACCGGGACAGGGATACGAGCAGTTCTTC. It yields the protein CASSPPGQGYEQFF. Full variable domain (remainder filled in from reference TRBV18 and TRBJ2-1): NAGVMQNPRHLVRRRGQEARLRCSPMKGHSHVYWYRQLPEEGLKFMVYLQKENIIDESGMPKERFSAEFPKEGPSILRIQQVVRGDSAAYFCASSPPGQGYEQFFGPGTRLTVL.

In this sample, this clonotype turned up a few times. The V gene is TRBV12-3 or TRBV12-4, the J gene TRBJ2-5; 11 bases match TRBD1. This CDR3 is 15 amino acids long. V lost 3 bases, J lost 5 bases, and 5 bases stayed unmatched. In DNA form, the CDR3 reads TGTGCCAGCAGTTTCTTGGGACAGGGGGGGGAGACCCAGTACTTC. This sequence encodes CASSFLGQGGETQYF.

This chain links TRBV11-2 with TRBJ2-4; TRBD2 might be the D (6 bases). Germline values: CDR1 SGHAT, CDR2 FQNNGV. The CDR3 totals 18 residues. Trimming took off 1 base at V and 0 bases at J, with 16 bases between the two ends. The DNA of the CDR3 is TGTGCCAGCAGCTTAGTACGCGGAGGGCGCGGAGCCAAAAACATTCAGTACTTC. Amino acids: CASSLVRGGRGAKNIQYF.

This clonotype has more than one count but fewer than ten. The V gene is TRBV29-1, the J gene TRBJ2-2, with D possibly being TRBD2 (6 bases). Trimming cost V 6 bases and J 1 base, with 9 bases left between them. CDR1 is SQVTM and CDR2 is ANQGSEA in the germline V gene. The CDR3 is made up of 13 amino acids. The CDR3 region has the DNA TGCAGCGTGGAGGGTAGGAACACCGGGGAGCTGTTTTTT. Protein: CSVEGRNTGELFF.

The chain is built from TRBV29-1 and TRBJ2-7; 9 bases agree with TRBD1. Germline CDR1 reads SQVTM; CDR2 reads ANQGSEA. The CDR3 spans 11 residues. The junction had 4 bases not matched to a gene; V was cut back by 6 bases and J by 7 bases. CDR3 DNA sequence: TGCAGCGTCGGACAGGGGAGGGAGCAGTACTTC. Residues: CSVGQGREQYF.

A few counts support this clonotype. The genes are TRBV5-1 and TRBJ2-3; unclear D gene. From germline, CDR1 is SGHRS and CDR2 YFSETQ. The CDR3 totals 14 residues. Trimming left V 0 bases short and J 4 bases short, with 9 bases between. CDR3 in amino acids: CASSLDPVADTQYF. CDR3 nucleotide sequence: TGCGCCAGCAGCTTGGACCCCGTGGCAGATACGCAGTATTTT.

The chain has TRBV20-1 and TRBJ2-7, with TRBD1 matching over 7 bases. J was trimmed by 0 bases and V by 3 bases; bases with no gene match: 17. There are 18 residues in the CDR3. Germline lookup yields CDR1 DFQATT and CDR2 SNEGSKA (reference sequence). CDR3 DNA sequence: TGCAGTGCTAGGCCCTACAGGGGCGAAGGCCTAAACTCCTACGAGCAGTACTTC. Translation: CSARPYRGEGLNSYEQYF.

V gene TRBV27 combines with J gene TRBJ1-1; the D is unclear. Germline values: CDR1 MNHEY, CDR2 SMNVEV (reference sequence). V lost 2 bases and J lost 6, with 10 bases in between. The CDR3 runs 13 residues. The CDR3 DNA follows: TGTGCCAGCAGTTTAACTCGGGGAGCTGAAGCTTTCTTT. Protein product: CASSLTRGAEAFF.

The gene calls are TRBV18 and TRBJ2-7; D tentatively reads TRBD1 or TRBD2 (5 bases each). The germline CDR1 and CDR2 sequences are KGHSH and LQKENI. The CDR3 is 15 residues long. The germline V and J ends were trimmed by 6 bases and 3 bases, with 18 bases remaining between them. CDR3 sequence: CASSRPGRAHYEQYF. In DNA, the CDR3 is TGTGCCAGCTCCCGGCCGGGACGGGCCCACTACGAGCAGTACTTC. Supplemented by reference TRBV18 and TRBJ2-7, the full variable domain reads NAGVMQNPRHLVRRRGQEARLRCSPMKGHSHVYWYRQLPEEGLKFMVYLQKENIIDESGMPKERFSAEFPKEGPSILRIQQVVRGDSAAYFCASSRPGRAHYEQYFGPGTRLTVT.

The CDR3 bases are TGCGCCAGCAGCACAGGGCACCAAGAGACCCAGTACTTC. Translated: CASSTGHQETQYF. The genes are TRBV5-1 and TRBJ2-5, with a possible D match to TRBD1 (6 bases). This CDR3 has 13 amino acids. Trimming took 4 bases from V and 0 from J, leaving 7 bases between them. Germline CDR1 SGHRS, CDR2 YFSETQ. The whole variable domain, remainder taken from reference TRBV5-1 and TRBJ2-5, is KAGVTQTPRYLIKTRGQQVTLSCSPISGHRSVSWYQQTPGQGLQFLFEYFSETQRNKGNFPGRFSGRQFSNSRSEMNVSTLELGDSALYLCASSTGHQETQYFGPGTRLLVL.

This clonotype showed up just a few times. This chain joins TRBV7-7 and TRBJ2-1, with 7 nucleotides matching TRBD1. CDR1 and CDR2 from the germline V gene are SSHAT and FNYEAQ (reference sequence). The CDR3 contains 17 residues. V lost 1 base, J lost 1 base, and 7 bases stayed unmatched. The CDR3 coding sequence is TGTGCCAGCAGCTTAGACCCCGGGACAGAGTCCTACAATGAGCAGTTCTTC. Protein: CASSLDPGTESYNEQFF.